One sample yielded the 21 T cell receptor beta chains listed below, sequenced in a study of CD8 T cells in Susac syndrome. Random-hexamer reverse transcription was applied to roughly 0.5 to 1 ug RNA. One entry per CDR3 protein results from TCRdb running MiXCR on the immunoSEQ multiplex PCR reads. The table has roughly 67,000 distinct CDR3 sequences, over 85% seen once. The sequenced sample was CD8+ T cells from PBMCs. These receptors all stem from a human donor with multiple sclerosis.

CDR3 protein: CASSERQISSYEQYF. In nucleotides, the CDR3 is TGTGCCAGCAGTGAAAGACAGATTAGCTCCTACGAGCAGTACTTC. J is TRBJ2-7 and V is TRBV2; a possible D gene is TRBD1 (5 bases). V lost 2 bases, J lost 0 bases, and 11 bases lay in between. The germline V gene has CDR1 SNHLY and CDR2 FYNNEI. The length of the CDR3 is 15 residues.

The CDR3 DNA follows: TGTGCCAGCAGACTAGACGAGACAGGGGGGAACACCGGGGAGCTGTTTTTT. It yields the protein CASRLDETGGNTGELFF. The chain is built from TRBV6-1 and TRBJ2-2; 9 positions agree with TRBD1. V lost 6 bases to trimming and J lost 1 base; unmatched junction nucleotides: 9. Per the germline V gene, CDR1 is MNHNS and CDR2 is SASEGT. CDR3 length equals 17 residues.

V usage is TRBV6-6 and J usage is TRBJ2-5; D uncertain. The length of the CDR3 is 13 residues. V was trimmed by 6 bases and J by 4 bases, leaving 12 bases between them. CDR1 is MNHNY and CDR2 is SVGAGI in the germline V gene (reference sequence). CDR3 coding DNA: TGTGCCAGCAGGAAGGGATTCGCAGAGACCCAGTACTTC. This sequence encodes CASRKGFAETQYF.

This clonotype was counted a single time. The genes are TRBV27 and TRBJ2-7, with 7 bases lining up with TRBD1. The CDR3 totals 14 residues. J lost 0 bases, V lost 5 bases, and 4 bases had no gene match. Germline CDR1 reads MNHEY; CDR2 reads SMNVEV (reference sequence). DNA of the CDR3: TGTGCCAGCAGTCCCCGGGACAGCTCCTACGAGCAGTACTTC. Amino acids: CASSPRDSSYEQYF.

This chain uses TRBV5-6 with TRBJ1-2; unclear D gene. Trimming stripped 0 bases from V and 5 bases from J, with 8 bases between. The CDR3 has 13 residues. Per germline, CDR1 SGHDT and CDR2 YYEEEE. The CDR3 protein is CASSLEAVYGYTF. The CDR3, as DNA: TGTGCCAGCAGCTTGGAGGCAGTTTATGGCTACACCTTC. Complete variable domain (other parts from reference TRBV5-6 and TRBJ1-2): DAGVTQSPTHLIKTRGQQVTLRCSPKSGHDTVSWYQQALGQGPQFIFQYYEEEERQRGNFPDRFSGHQFPNYSSELNVNALLLGDSALYLCASSLEAVYGYTFGSGTRLTVV.

This clonotype was seen just once. The genes are TRBV9 and TRBJ2-7, with 8 positions matching TRBD1. There are 15 residues in the CDR3. The V gene end was trimmed by 0 bases and the J gene end by 0 bases; junction bases not matched to a gene: 2. Germline CDR1 and CDR2: SGDLS and YYNGEE. The CDR3 spells CASSVGTGSSYEQYF. In nucleotides, the CDR3 is TGTGCCAGCAGCGTAGGGACAGGGAGCTCCTACGAGCAGTACTTC.

V is TRBV9 and J is TRBJ2-2, with TRBD2 identical over 10 bases. The CDR3 runs 17 residues. The junction had 7 bases not matched to a gene; V was cut back by 0 bases and J by 5 bases. Germline CDR1 and CDR2: SGDLS and YYNGEE. CDR3 sequence: CASSVGDSGRRTGELFF. DNA for the CDR3: TGTGCCAGCAGCGTAGGGGATAGCGGGAGGAGAACCGGGGAGCTGTTTTTT. Full variable domain (remainder filled in from reference TRBV9 and TRBJ2-2): DSGVTQTPKHLITATGQRVTLRCSPRSGDLSVYWYQQSLDQGLQFLIQYYNGEERAKGNILERFSAQQFPDLHSELNLSSLELGDSALYFCASSVGDSGRRTGELFFGEGSRLTVL.

The chain joins TRBV4-2 to TRBJ2-1; 7 nucleotides line up with TRBD2. J lost 7 bases, V lost 0 bases, and 9 bases had no gene match. The CDR3 sequence is 16 residues long. CDR1 LGHNA and CDR2 YNFKEQ come from the germline V gene. CDR3 sequence (DNA): TGTGCCAGCAGCCAAGAGGGAGCGGGGAGGAGTAATGAGCAGTTCTTC. It encodes CASSQEGAGRSNEQFF.

V usage is TRBV27 and J usage is TRBJ1-4; D is perhaps TRBD1 (5 bases). Between the trimmed V and J ends, which lost 6 bases and 8 bases, there was a span of 22 bases. Germline CDR1 and CDR2: MNHEY and SMNVEV (reference sequence). The CDR3 sequence is 16 residues long. CDR3 protein: CASRLNRELGDEKLFF. In DNA form, the CDR3 reads TGTGCCAGCAGACTAAATCGGGAGCTAGGGGACGAAAAACTGTTTTTT.

The chain is built from TRBV19 and TRBJ2-5; the D is unclear. Germline CDR1 and CDR2: LNHDA and SQIVND (reference sequence). This CDR3 spans 14 amino acids. Trimming cost V 5 bases and J 2 bases, with 12 bases left between them. In nucleotides, the CDR3 is TGTGCCAGTAGTGGGTCGGGTGAACAAGAGACCCAGTACTTC. Translating gives CASSGSGEQETQYF.

V is TRBV27 and J is TRBJ2-7; unclear D gene. Germline lookup yields CDR1 MNHEY and CDR2 SMNVEV (reference sequence). With 7 bases removed from V and 5 bases from J, the gap between germline ends came to 24 bases. The CDR3 runs to 16 residues. CDR3 DNA sequence: TGTGCCAGCACCCCCCAAGGAAGGGCAATGATCCACGAGCAGTACTTC. It is translated as CASTPQGRAMIHEQYF.

J is TRBJ2-3 and V is TRBV7-2; the D gene is possibly TRBD1 (6 bases). Germline V gene sequence: CDR1 SGHTA, CDR2 FQGNSA. The V end lost 5 bases, the J end lost 2 bases, and 14 bases lay between the germline ends. This CDR3 spans 15 amino acids. In DNA, the CDR3 is TGTGCCAGCAGCCCCGGGACATACGACACAGATACGCAGTATTTT. Its translation: CASSPGTYDTDTQYF. Together with reference TRBV7-2 and TRBJ2-3, the CDR3 gives the full variable domain: GAGVSQSPSNKVTEKGKDVELRCDPISGHTALYWYRQSLGQGLEFLIYFQGNSAPDKSGLPSDRFSAERTGGSVSTLTIQRTQQEDSAVYLCASSPGTYDTDTQYFGPGTRLTVL.

V and J are TRBV3-1 and TRBJ1-1; D uncertain. The CDR3 is 15 amino acids. Germline-derived CDR1 and CDR2 are LGHDT and YNNKEL (reference sequence). Trimming cost V 1 base and J 1 base, with 10 bases left between them. CDR3 in amino acids: CASSQGFLGNTEAFF. Here the CDR3 DNA reads TGTGCCAGCAGCCAAGGATTCCTCGGGAACACTGAAGCTTTCTTT.

This chain links TRBV12-3 or TRBV12-4 with TRBJ1-1; D possibly corresponds to TRBD1 (6 bases). The CDR3 contains 12 residues. Trimming shortened V by 5 bases and J by 4 bases, and 8 bases separated the two germline ends. The CDR3 sequence is CASSQGSTEAFF. CDR3 DNA sequence: TGTGCCAGCAGTCAGGGGAGCACTGAAGCTTTCTTT.

This CDR3 reads CASSQDQGYGEQFF. In nucleotides, the CDR3 is TGTGCCAGCAGCCAAGATCAGGGATATGGTGAGCAGTTCTTC. The rearrangement links TRBV3-1 to TRBJ2-1; TRBD1 might be the D (5 bases). Trimming stripped 0 bases from V and 9 bases from J, with 12 bases between. Germline V gene data show CDR1 as LGHDT and CDR2 as YNNKEL (reference sequence). This CDR3 contains 14 residues.

The chain recombines TRBV7-6 with TRBJ2-1; 16 nucleotides agree with TRBD2. CDR1 and CDR2 (germline): SGHVS, FNYEAQ. The CDR3 extends over 16 amino acids. J gave up 10 bases and V 5 bases, and 8 bases lay outside the gene matches. The DNA of the CDR3 is TGTGCCAGCAGCCCCGGGACTAGCGGGGGGGGGAGGGAGCAGTTCTTC. It translates to CASSPGTSGGGREQFF.

This chain joins TRBV27 and TRBJ2-1; 7 nucleotides align to TRBD1. With V trimmed by 3 bases and J by 5 bases, 4 bases remained unmatched. Germline CDR1 MNHEY, CDR2 SMNVEV (reference sequence). This CDR3 contains 14 residues. The CDR3 sequence is CASSFRDSDNEQFF. CDR3 coding DNA: TGTGCCAGCAGTTTCCGGGACAGTGACAATGAGCAGTTCTTC.

This chain connects TRBV6-2 or TRBV6-3 to TRBJ2-7; D unresolved. V dropped 10 bases and J dropped 3 bases, with 7 bases sitting between them. Germline values: CDR1 MNHEY, CDR2 SVGEGT. The CDR3 runs to 10 residues. The CDR3 DNA sequence: TGTGCCACCGCGAACTACGAGCAGTACTTC. Encoded protein: CATANYEQYF.

The V and J genes are TRBV6-5 and TRBJ1-5; TRBD1 is a possible D gene (6 bases). V dropped 2 bases and J dropped 8 bases, with 10 bases sitting between them. Germline CDR1 reads MNHEY; CDR2 reads SVGAGI. CDR3 length: 13 residues. The chain's CDR3 is CASSYGDNEPQHF. Here the CDR3 DNA reads TGTGCCAGCAGTTACGGGGACAACGAGCCCCAGCATTTT.

The rearrangement joins TRBV27 to TRBJ1-1, with TRBD1 as a possible D gene (6 bases). The germline CDR1 and CDR2 sequences are MNHEY and SMNVEV (reference sequence). The CDR3 runs 14 residues. Trimming shortened V by 5 bases and J by 1 base, and 11 bases separated the two germline ends. The CDR3 DNA sequence: TGTGCCAGCAGTAGACAAGGGGGGAACACTGAAGCTTTCTTT. Translated, it gives CASSRQGGNTEAFF.

The CDR3 reads CAWSVLRQNTGELFF. In nucleotides, the CDR3 is TGTGCCTGGAGTGTACTTCGGCAGAACACCGGGGAGCTGTTTTTT. This sequence joins TRBV30 and TRBJ2-2, with D unclear. The ends were cut back, 0 bases at V and 1 base at J, with 9 bases in the middle. Germline CDR1 GTSNPN, CDR2 SVGIG (reference sequence). The CDR3 length is 15 residues.